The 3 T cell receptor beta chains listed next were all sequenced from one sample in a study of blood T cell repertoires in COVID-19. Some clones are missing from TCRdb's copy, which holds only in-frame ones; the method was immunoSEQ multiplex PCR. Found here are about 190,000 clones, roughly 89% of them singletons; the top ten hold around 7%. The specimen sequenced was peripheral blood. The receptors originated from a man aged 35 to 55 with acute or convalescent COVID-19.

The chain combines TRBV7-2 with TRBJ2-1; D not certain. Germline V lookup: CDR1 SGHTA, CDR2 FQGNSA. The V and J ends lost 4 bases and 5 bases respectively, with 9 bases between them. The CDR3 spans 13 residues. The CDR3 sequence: CASSYVPDNEQFF. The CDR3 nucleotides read TGTGCCAGCAGCTATGTCCCCGACAATGAGCAGTTCTTC.

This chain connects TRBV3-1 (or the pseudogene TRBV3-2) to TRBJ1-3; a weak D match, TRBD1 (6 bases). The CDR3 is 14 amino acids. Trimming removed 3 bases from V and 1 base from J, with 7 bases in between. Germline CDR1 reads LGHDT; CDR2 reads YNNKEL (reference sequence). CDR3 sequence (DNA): TGTGCCAGCAGCCAGGGGGCTTCTGGAAACACCATATATTTT. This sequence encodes CASSQGASGNTIYF.

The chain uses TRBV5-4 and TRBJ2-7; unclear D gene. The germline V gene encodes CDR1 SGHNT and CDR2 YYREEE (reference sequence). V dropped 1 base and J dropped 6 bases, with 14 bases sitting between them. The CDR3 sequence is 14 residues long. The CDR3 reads CASSLRQAKGEQYF. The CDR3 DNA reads TGTGCCAGCAGCTTGCGGCAGGCCAAAGGCGAGCAGTACTTC.